This record looks at one TCR beta chain sequence and its context. Individuals who donated were healthy Caucasians from Russia aged roughly 6 to 90. These data come from a study of blood T cells in healthy people across ages. CDR1 is SNHLY, CDR2 FYNNEI, per germline. This CDR3 contains 14 residues. For the second PCR, which ran for roughly 6 to 11 cycles, a sample-barcoded 5' primer and a J-beta primer mix were used. TCRdb reanalysed the 5' RACE reads using MiXCR and keeps one entry per CDR3 protein. The sample lists some 710,000 distinct CDR3 sequences, around 50% occurring once. The clonotype was recovered from an elderly man in good health. Sequenced material: blood. The chain uses TRBV2 and TRBJ2-4, with a weak D call TRBD2 (6 bases). The DNA matches TRBJ2-7 better at its end, which makes the J call doubtful. CDR3: CASSGDIGGYEQYF. The CDR3 DNA is TGTGCCAGCAGTGGAGATATCGGGGGATACGAGCAGTACTTC.